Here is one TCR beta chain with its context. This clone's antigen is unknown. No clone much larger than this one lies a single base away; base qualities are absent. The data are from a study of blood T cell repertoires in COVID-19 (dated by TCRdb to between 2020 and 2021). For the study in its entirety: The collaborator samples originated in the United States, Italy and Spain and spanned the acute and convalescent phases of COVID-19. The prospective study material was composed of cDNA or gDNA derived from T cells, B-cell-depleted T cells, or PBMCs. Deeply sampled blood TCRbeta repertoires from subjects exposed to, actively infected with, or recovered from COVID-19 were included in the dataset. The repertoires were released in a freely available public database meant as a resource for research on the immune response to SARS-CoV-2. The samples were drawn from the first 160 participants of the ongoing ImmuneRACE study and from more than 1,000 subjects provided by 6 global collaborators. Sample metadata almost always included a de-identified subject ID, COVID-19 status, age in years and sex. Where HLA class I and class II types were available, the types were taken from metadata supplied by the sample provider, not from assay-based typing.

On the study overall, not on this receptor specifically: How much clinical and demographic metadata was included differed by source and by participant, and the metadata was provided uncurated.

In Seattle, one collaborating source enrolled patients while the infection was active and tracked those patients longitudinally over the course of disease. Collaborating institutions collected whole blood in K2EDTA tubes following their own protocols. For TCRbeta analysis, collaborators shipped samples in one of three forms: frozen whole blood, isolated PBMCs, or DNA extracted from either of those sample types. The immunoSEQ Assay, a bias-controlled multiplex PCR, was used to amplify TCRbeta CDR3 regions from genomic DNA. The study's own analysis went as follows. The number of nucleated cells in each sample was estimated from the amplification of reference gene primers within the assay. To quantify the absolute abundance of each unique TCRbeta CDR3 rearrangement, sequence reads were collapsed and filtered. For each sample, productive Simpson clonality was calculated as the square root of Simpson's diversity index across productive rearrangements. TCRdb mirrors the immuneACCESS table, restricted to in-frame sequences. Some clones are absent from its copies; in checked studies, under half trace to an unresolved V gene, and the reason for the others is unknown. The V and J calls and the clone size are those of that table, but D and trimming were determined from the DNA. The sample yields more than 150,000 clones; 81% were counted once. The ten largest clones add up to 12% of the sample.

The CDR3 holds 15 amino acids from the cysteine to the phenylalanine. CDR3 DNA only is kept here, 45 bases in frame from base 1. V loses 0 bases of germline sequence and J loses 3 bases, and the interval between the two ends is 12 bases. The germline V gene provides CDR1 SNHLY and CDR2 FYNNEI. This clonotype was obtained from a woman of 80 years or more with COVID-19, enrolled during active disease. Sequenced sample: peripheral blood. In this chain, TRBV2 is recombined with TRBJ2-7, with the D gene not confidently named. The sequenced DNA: TGTGCCAGCAGTGAAGCATCTGGGCTCCTCTACGAGCAGTACTTC. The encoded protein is CASSEASGLLYEQYF.